Below, 23 T cell receptor beta chains from the same sample are listed, as sequenced in a study of cytomegalovirus exposure and HLA in healthy donors. It was with 60 Vbeta and 13 Jbeta primers that the PCR ran. Sequencing used immunoSEQ multiplex PCR; TCRdb keeps in-frame clones, though not all of them. The repertoire holds about 200,000 clones, with 65% to 90% as singletons. The material sequenced was PBMCs. These receptor sequences come from a woman aged 50 to 60 in good health and CMV-seronegative.

Written as DNA, the CDR3 is TGTGCCACCAGCAGAGGGGGGGGGAGTAGTGCTTTCTTT. Its protein product is CATSRGGGSSAFF. The genes are TRBV15 and TRBJ1-1; possibly TRBD1 for D (5 bases). V was shortened by 1 base and J by 11 bases, with 14 bases between the two germline ends. This CDR3 region has 13 residues. Germline lookup yields CDR1 LNHNV and CDR2 YYDKDF (reference sequence). Using reference TRBV15 and TRBJ1-1 for the parts outside the CDR3, the full variable domain is DAMVIQNPRYQVTQFGKPVTLSCSQTLNHNVMYWYQQKSSQAPKLLFHYYDKDFNNEADTPDNFQSRRPNTSFCFLDIRSPGLGDTAMYLCATSRGGGSSAFFGQGTRLTVV.

This sequence joins TRBV5-4 and TRBJ2-5; possibly TRBD1 for D (5 bases). Germline CDR1 and CDR2: SGHNT and YYREEE (reference sequence). The CDR3 covers 17 residues. Trimming removed 0 bases at V and 2 bases at J, with 17 bases between. CDR3 nucleotide sequence: TGTGCCAGCAGCTTGGCGCTGACGGCAGGGCCACAAGAGACCCAGTACTTC. Amino acid sequence: CASSLALTAGPQETQYF.

V usage is TRBV6-5 and J usage is TRBJ2-7; TRBD1 is a possible D gene (7 bases). The V end lost 5 bases, the J end lost 1 base, and 12 bases lay between the germline ends. The CDR3 length is 14 residues. Germline V lookup: CDR1 MNHEY, CDR2 SVGAGI. For the CDR3, the DNA is TGTGCCAGCAGTACCGGGGGACAGTCCTACGAGCAGTACTTC. Its protein product is CASSTGGQSYEQYF.

The chain uses TRBV6-1 and TRBJ2-1; 8 positions agree with TRBD2. The CDR3 covers 21 residues. V lost 0 bases, J lost 5 bases, and 21 bases stayed unmatched. Germline V gene lookup returns CDR1 MNHNS and CDR2 SASEGT. The CDR3 DNA reads TGTGCCAGCAGTGAAGCGAATTGGCGGCTAGCGGGCCGACGGAGGGACAATGAGCAGTTCTTC. Amino acid sequence: CASSEANWRLAGRRRDNEQFF.

The chain recombines TRBV4-3 with TRBJ2-1; 12 bases agree with TRBD2. This CDR3 is 16 amino acids long. Germline loops: CDR1 LGHNA, CDR2 YSLEER. Losses at the gene ends were 4 bases for V and 9 bases for J; bases not matched to a gene: 10. This chain's CDR3 is CASSPRLAGVPLEQFF. Written as DNA, the CDR3 is TGCGCCAGCAGCCCCAGACTAGCGGGAGTGCCCCTTGAGCAGTTCTTC.

The chain links TRBV28 to TRBJ2-7; perhaps TRBD1 as D (6 bases). CDR1 and CDR2 from the germline V gene are MDHEN and SYDVKM. Trimming stripped 5 bases from V and 11 bases from J, with 22 bases between. This CDR3 comprises 14 residues. As DNA, the CDR3 is TGTGCCAGCAGTCTTAGGGGCGGGTTTAGACAGGAGTACTTC. Residues: CASSLRGGFRQEYF.

The chain combines TRBV10-1 with TRBJ2-7; D perhaps matches TRBD1 (6 bases). Trimming stripped 7 bases from V and 5 bases from J, with 12 bases between. Germline CDR1 reads WNHNN; CDR2 reads SYGVQD (reference sequence). CDR3 size: 12 residues. CDR3 sequence (DNA): TGCGCCAGCACGGCCCCAGGGGACGAGCAGTACTTC. This gives the protein CASTAPGDEQYF.

This chain links TRBV15 with TRBJ2-7; 9 nucleotides align to TRBD2. Germline V lookup: CDR1 LNHNV, CDR2 YYDKDF (reference sequence). The CDR3 sequence is 12 residues long. J gave up 11 bases and V 0 bases, and 2 bases lay outside the gene matches. The CDR3 protein is CATSRDGGREYF. The CDR3 coding sequence is TGTGCCACCAGCAGAGACGGCGGGAGGGAGTACTTC. The full variable domain, in which reference TRBV15 and TRBJ2-7 provide the parts outside the CDR3, is DAMVIQNPRYQVTQFGKPVTLSCSQTLNHNVMYWYQQKSSQAPKLLFHYYDKDFNNEADTPDNFQSRRPNTSFCFLDIRSPGLGDTAMYLCATSRDGGREYFGPGTRLTVT.

The V gene is TRBV7-9, the J gene TRBJ2-3; D is ambiguous. Per the germline V gene, CDR1 is SEHNR and CDR2 is FQNEAQ (reference sequence). The V end lost 3 bases, the J end lost 2 bases, and 12 bases lay between the germline ends. The CDR3 is 15 amino acids. DNA of the CDR3: TGTGCCAGCAGCTTCCTGCCCGGGTTCACAGATACGCAGTATTTT. Translating gives CASSFLPGFTDTQYF. Drawing the rest from reference TRBV7-9 and TRBJ2-3, the complete variable domain is DTGVSQNPRHKITKRGQNVTFRCDPISEHNRLYWYRQTLGQGPEFLTYFQNEAQLEKSRLLSDRFSAERPKGSFSTLEIQRTEQGDSAMYLCASSFLPGFTDTQYFGPGTRLTVL.

This chain joins TRBV5-1 and TRBJ2-7; 10 bases map to TRBD2. The CDR3 spans 18 residues. Germline values: CDR1 SGHRS, CDR2 YFSETQ. The V gene end was trimmed by 0 bases and the J gene end by 1 base; junction bases not matched to a gene: 10. CDR3 residues: CASSLGGLAGERSYEQYF. The CDR3 bases are TGCGCCAGCAGCTTGGGAGGGCTAGCGGGAGAGAGGTCCTACGAGCAGTACTTC.

The chain uses TRBV28 and TRBJ2-3; D is perhaps TRBD2 (5 bases). Trimming cost V 1 base and J 5 bases, with 19 bases left between them. The germline CDR1 and CDR2 sequences are MDHEN and SYDVKM. This CDR3 region has 17 residues. CDR3 nucleotide sequence: TGTGCCAGCAGTTTATTAACGGGAACTTGGGTGAGAGATACGCAGTATTTT. Translated: CASSLLTGTWVRDTQYF.

The chain has TRBV5-1 and TRBJ2-7; 7 nucleotides align to TRBD2. Germline V gene data show CDR1 as SGHRS and CDR2 as YFSETQ. There are 15 residues in the CDR3. Unmatched junction bases numbered 6, after V lost 0 bases and J lost 3 bases. In DNA form, the CDR3 reads TGCGCCAGCAGCTTGGCACCTAGCGGACTCTACGAGCAGTACTTC. It codes for CASSLAPSGLYEQYF.

This clone came up a few times. The chain recombines TRBV4-3 with TRBJ1-1, with a weak D call TRBD1 (6 bases). V was trimmed by 1 base and J by 5 bases, leaving 14 bases between them. In germline, CDR1 is LGHNA, CDR2 YSLEER. The CDR3 has 15 residues. As DNA, the CDR3 is TGCGCCAGCAGCCAAGGCTCCCAGGGGAGAACTGAAGCTTTCTTT. The encoded protein is CASSQGSQGRTEAFF.

The V and J genes are TRBV9 and TRBJ2-7; 10 bases agree with TRBD2. Trimming removed 4 bases from V and 7 bases from J; junction bases left unmatched: 8. The CDR3 is 14 residues long. Germline V gives CDR1 SGDLS, CDR2 YYNGEE. The CDR3 DNA follows: TGTGCCAGCAGCTCTAGCGGGAGTAACGGTGAGCAGTACTTC. Amino acids: CASSSSGSNGEQYF.

The chain employs TRBV6-4 and TRBJ2-1; D is unclear. Trimming removed 4 bases from V and 13 bases from J, with 17 bases in between. Germline V gene sequence: CDR1 MRHNA, CDR2 SNTAGT. The CDR3 is made up of 13 amino acids. CDR3 sequence: CASSAETSFQQFF. CDR3 DNA: TGTGCCAGCAGTGCGGAGACTTCCTTCCAACAGTTCTTC.

Only one count was recorded for this clone. J is TRBJ2-5 and V is TRBV19; TRBD1 agrees at 9 bases. The last part of the DNA fits TRBJ2-7 better; the J call may be wrong. CDR1 and CDR2 (germline): LNHDA, SQIVND (reference sequence). This CDR3 is 14 amino acids long. CDR3 loop: CASSTGTGIYEQYF. CDR3 nucleotide sequence: TGTGCCAGTAGTACCGGGACAGGGATCTACGAGCAGTACTTC.

The rearrangement joins TRBV29-1 to TRBJ1-2, with 11 bases aligning to TRBD1. V gave up 1 base and J gave up 7 bases; unmatched junction bases: 14. The V gene's germline CDR1 is SQVTM and CDR2 ANQGSEA. CDR3 size: 17 residues. The CDR3 coding sequence is TGCAGCGTTGAAGGGCGGGACAGGGGGAGTCGTTTAGGTGGCTACACCTTC. Protein sequence: CSVEGRDRGSRLGGYTF.

The sample holds a few counts of this clone. The chain couples TRBV9 to TRBJ2-1, with D perhaps TRBD2 (5 bases). Germline loops: CDR1 SGDLS, CDR2 YYNGEE. The CDR3 is 14 amino acids. V was shortened by 0 bases and J by 9 bases, with 13 bases between the two germline ends. Here the CDR3 DNA reads TGTGCCAGCAGCGTAGAGGTCGTAGGGAGTGAGCAGTTCTTC. This codes for CASSVEVVGSEQFF.

The chain uses TRBV2 and TRBJ2-7, with TRBD2 matching 10 bases. V lost 8 bases and J lost 6; bases outside the gene matches: 10. The CDR3 spans 14 residues. CDR1 is SNHLY and CDR2 is FYNNEI in the germline V gene. This CDR3 is CASHFLAGVGEQYF. CDR3 nucleotides: TGTGCCAGCCACTTTCTAGCGGGAGTAGGCGAGCAGTACTTC.

The chain carries TRBV27 and TRBJ2-1; 10 bases align to TRBD2. V was pared by 0 bases and J by 4 bases, with 3 bases of the junction left unmatched. Germline assignment: CDR1 MNHEY and CDR2 SMNVEV (reference sequence). The CDR3 contains 16 residues. The CDR3 DNA is TGTGCCAGCAGTTTATCCCCGGGACTAGCGTACAATGAGCAGTTCTTC. Translating it yields CASSLSPGLAYNEQFF.

This clone was detected a few times. The V call is TRBV5-4, the J call TRBJ2-5; 7 bases fit TRBD2. Germline CDR1 is SGHNT and CDR2 is YYREEE (reference sequence). The CDR3 has 15 amino acids. V lost 3 bases and J lost 5; bases outside the gene matches: 10. CDR3 nucleotide sequence: TGTGCCAGCAGCTCCTCGGGGGGAAGGTTTGAGACCCAGTACTTC. It encodes CASSSSGGRFETQYF.

CDR3 protein: CASSRDNYEQYF. The CDR3 DNA reads TGTGCCAGCTCACGGGACAACTACGAGCAGTACTTC. The V call is TRBV18, the J call TRBJ2-7, with D perhaps matching TRBD1 (6 bases). Germline V gives CDR1 KGHSH, CDR2 LQKENI. V was trimmed by 4 bases and J by 3 bases, leaving 7 bases between them. This CDR3 is built from 12 residues. Together with reference TRBV18 and TRBJ2-7, the CDR3 gives the full variable domain: NAGVMQNPRHLVRRRGQEARLRCSPMKGHSHVYWYRQLPEEGLKFMVYLQKENIIDESGMPKERFSAEFPKEGPSILRIQQVVRGDSAAYFCASSRDNYEQYFGPGTRLTVT.

The J gene is TRBJ1-2, the V gene TRBV4-1; 9 nucleotides agree with TRBD1. CDR1 MGHRA and CDR2 YSYEKL come from the germline V gene. The CDR3 covers 13 residues. V gave up 5 bases and J gave up 9 bases; unmatched junction bases: 7. Written as DNA, the CDR3 is TGCGCCAGCAGCTCCCCGGGACAGGGAAGCTACACCTTC. It encodes CASSSPGQGSYTF.